Below, 18 T cell receptor beta chains from the same sample are listed, as sequenced in a study of blood T cell repertoires in COVID-19 (dated by TCRdb to 2019 to 2021). Libraries came from the immunoSEQ multiplex PCR assay. TCRdb took over this immuneACCESS table, retaining in-frame rearrangements with V and J assigned. Such tables are incomplete; in checked studies, under half of the missing clones stem from an unresolved V gene, and the remainder is unexplained. Here the sample has over 250,000 clones; over 85% occur a single time. The ten largest clonotypes hold more than 1.5% of the sample. Sequenced input: PBMCs or T cells enriched from blood (not recorded which). Receptor source: a woman aged 55-70 years who had recovered from COVID-19.

CDR3 region: CASSVDRGGTEAFF. DNA for the CDR3: TGCGCCAGCAGCGTTGACAGGGGAGGGACTGAAGCTTTCTTT. V and J are TRBV5-1 and TRBJ1-1; 8 bases fit TRBD1. V dropped 4 bases and J dropped 5; count of bases not matched to a gene: 7. Germline assignment: CDR1 SGHRS and CDR2 YFSETQ. CDR3 length: 14 residues.

The chain is built from TRBV4-1 and TRBJ1-3, with D unclear. Between the trimmed V and J ends, which lost 0 bases and 5 bases, there was a span of 14 bases. Germline loops: CDR1 MGHRA, CDR2 YSYEKL. The CDR3 has 16 amino acids. Written as DNA, the CDR3 is TGCGCCAGCAGCCAAGATCCAGGCGAACGAAGAAACACCATATATTTT. Translating it yields CASSQDPGERRNTIYF.

The chain is built from TRBV7-2 and TRBJ1-2, with 9 bases fitting TRBD1. Germline lookup yields CDR1 SGHTA and CDR2 FQGNSA. The CDR3 sequence is 15 residues long. V shed 4 bases, J shed 6 bases, and the junction held 9 bases outside the gene matches. In DNA, the CDR3 is TGTGCCAGCAGCTCCTCACAGGGGGCCAGGGATGGCTACACCTTC. It encodes CASSSSQGARDGYTF.

The rearrangement links TRBV9 to TRBJ1-5; the D is unclear. CDR1 SGDLS and CDR2 YYNGEE come from the germline V gene. The V end was cut by 1 base, the J end by 1 base, with 9 bases between. This CDR3 region has 15 residues. The CDR3 protein is CASSVSPESNQPQHF. Written as DNA, the CDR3 is TGTGCCAGCAGCGTAAGCCCTGAGAGCAATCAGCCCCAGCATTTT.

V is TRBV2 and J is TRBJ2-5, with 10 bases that match TRBD2. CDR1 and CDR2 from the germline V gene are SNHLY and FYNNEI. The CDR3 runs 15 residues. Trimming at V came to 6 bases and at J to 5 bases, leaving 9 bases not matched to a gene. The CDR3 DNA reads TGTGCCAGCAGCGCTAGCGGGAGAGGAGGGGAGACCCAGTACTTC. It specifies CASSASGRGGETQYF.

The genes are TRBV12-3 or TRBV12-4 and TRBJ2-7; 9 bases match TRBD1. The CDR3 runs to 13 residues. Trimming at V came to 6 bases and at J to 5 bases, leaving 5 bases not matched to a gene. CDR3 in DNA: TGTGCCAGCAGGATCACAGGGGGCGACGAGCAGTACTTC. Encoded protein: CASRITGGDEQYF.

This chain joins TRBV11-2 and TRBJ2-6; no firm D call. CDR3 size: 17 residues. Per the germline V gene, CDR1 is SGHAT and CDR2 is FQNNGV. The V gene lost 5 bases and the J gene lost 0 bases, with 14 bases spanning the gap. The CDR3, as DNA: TGTGCCAGCAGCCCTACGGTCACGCGCTCTGGGGCCAACGTCCTGACTTTC. It is translated as CASSPTVTRSGANVLTF.

This chain joins TRBV3-1 (or the pseudogene TRBV3-2) and TRBJ1-2; maybe TRBD1 (5 bases). From germline, CDR1 is LGHDT and CDR2 YNNKEL (reference sequence). The CDR3 runs 12 residues. V was trimmed by 4 bases and J by 8 bases, leaving 11 bases between them. For the CDR3, the DNA is TGTGCCAGCAGCCCTGGACACCTCGGCTACACCTTC. Translating gives CASSPGHLGYTF.

V and J are TRBV5-1 and TRBJ2-5; D may correspond to TRBD1 or TRBD2 (6 bases each). Trimming shortened V by 10 bases and J by 3 bases, and 16 bases separated the two germline ends. CDR3 length equals 13 residues. Per germline, CDR1 SGHRS and CDR2 YFSETQ. Here the CDR3 DNA reads TGCGCCGGAAGCGTGGGGGGCGAAGAGACCCAGTACTTC. Translation: CAGSVGGEETQYF.

This chain links TRBV24-1 with TRBJ1-2; possibly TRBD1 for D (6 bases). The CDR3 sequence is 13 residues long. Trimming stripped 9 bases from V and 0 bases from J, with 10 bases between. In germline, CDR1 is KGHDR, CDR2 SFDVKD. The CDR3 loop is CATEGGSNYGYTF. The CDR3 nucleotides read TGTGCCACCGAAGGGGGTTCTAACTATGGCTACACCTTC.

J is TRBJ2-2 and V is TRBV2; 11 bases map to TRBD2. This CDR3 spans 14 amino acids. From germline, CDR1 is SNHLY and CDR2 FYNNEI. V shed 6 bases and J 6 bases; nucleotides not matched to a gene: 3. The DNA of the CDR3 is TGTGCCAGCAGGGTAGCGGGAGGGTCCGGGGAGCTGTTTTTT. It is translated as CASRVAGGSGELFF.

The V and J genes are TRBV6-5 and TRBJ1-4; TRBD1 might be the D (6 bases). CDR1 is MNHEY and CDR2 is SVGAGI in the germline V gene. This CDR3 spans 15 amino acids. The V end lost 6 bases, the J end lost 6 bases, and 17 bases lay between the germline ends. Here the CDR3 DNA reads TGTGCCAGCAGAACGCTCGTGGCAGGGGATGAAAAACTGTTTTTT. Residues: CASRTLVAGDEKLFF.

This clone was seen just once. The CDR3 region has the DNA TGTGCCAGCAGCCCCACCGACAGGAATAATTCACCCCTCCACTTT. This encodes CASSPTDRNNSPLHF. The rearrangement joins TRBV5-5 to TRBJ1-6; weak D call: TRBD1 (6 bases). The V gene's germline CDR1 is SGHKS and CDR2 YYEKEE (reference sequence). V was pared by 4 bases and J by 5 bases, with 13 bases between. There are 15 residues in the CDR3.

This clone was found once. The V gene is TRBV10-3, the J gene TRBJ1-4; TRBD1 agrees at 8 bases. The CDR3 runs 14 residues. V trimming: 6 bases; J trimming: 5 bases; junction bases outside the gene matches: 5. Looked up from germline, CDR1 is ENHRY and CDR2 is SYGVKD. CDR3 residues: CAIRAQGGNEKLFF. CDR3 nucleotides: TGTGCCATCAGGGCACAGGGGGGAAATGAAAAACTGTTTTTT.

J is TRBJ1-2 and V is TRBV11-3, with D unclear. V lost 3 bases to trimming and J lost 4 bases, with 6 bases between them. The length of the CDR3 is 12 residues. Germline V gene data show CDR1 as SGHNT and CDR2 as YENEEA. The CDR3 sequence is CASSFSSYGYTF. CDR3 nucleotide sequence: TGTGCCAGCAGCTTTAGCAGCTATGGCTACACCTTC.

This chain links TRBV7-9 with TRBJ1-5; D unresolved. CDR3 size: 14 residues. Germline CDR1 SEHNR, CDR2 FQNEAQ (reference sequence). V dropped 1 base and J dropped 2 bases, with 6 bases sitting between them. The CDR3 loop reads CASSLDRGNQPQHF. The CDR3 DNA is TGTGCCAGCAGCTTAGATCGGGGCAATCAGCCCCAGCATTTT.

The chain links TRBV11-1 to TRBJ2-7; 10 nucleotides match TRBD1. Germline V gene sequence: CDR1 SGHAT, CDR2 FQDESV (reference sequence). There are 15 residues in the CDR3. The junction had 7 bases not matched to a gene; V was cut back by 5 bases and J by 3 bases. CDR3 protein: CASSVGQGGIYEQYF. CDR3 sequence (DNA): TGTGCCAGCAGCGTAGGACAGGGGGGTATCTACGAGCAGTACTTC.

The V and J genes are TRBV2 and TRBJ1-6, with a weak D call TRBD1 (5 bases). This CDR3 has 13 amino acids. Trimming left V 7 bases short and J 9 bases short, with 13 bases between. Germline CDR1 and CDR2: SNHLY and FYNNEI. The CDR3 DNA is TGTGCCAGCATTCCCAGGGAGGGTTCACCCCTCCACTTT. The encoded protein is CASIPREGSPLHF.